The 32 T cell receptor beta chains below all came from one sample that was sequenced in a study of identical twins. TCRdb passed the 5' RACE reads through MiXCR, listing each CDR3 protein once. Among a few hundred thousand distinct CDR3 sequences listed, roughly 18% were seen once. Material for sequencing was naive T cells sorted from blood. These receptors came from a man between 50 and 59 years old in good health.

This clonotype was seen many times. The chain joins TRBV10-3 to TRBJ2-1, with D possibly being TRBD1 (6 bases). Germline CDR1 is ENHRY and CDR2 is SYGVKD. V gave up 1 base and J gave up 4 bases, with 14 bases separating them. The CDR3 contains 16 residues. The CDR3 DNA reads TGTGCCATCAGTGAGTTATGGGACAAGGCTTACAATGAGCAGTTCTTC. Its translation: CAISELWDKAYNEQFF.

The sample holds a few counts of this clonotype. The V gene is TRBV20-1, the J gene TRBJ2-3; 9 bases match TRBD1. The CDR3 runs 14 residues. Germline assignment: CDR1 DFQATT and CDR2 SNEGSKA (reference sequence). The trim removed 6 bases at V and 3 bases at J, leaving 7 bases unmatched. In nucleotides, the CDR3 is TGCAGTGCCTTGGACAGGGGCGGGACAGATACGCAGTATTTT. It translates to CSALDRGGTDTQYF.

This clonotype was recorded at least ten times. The rearrangement joins TRBV7-2 to TRBJ2-1; the D call may be TRBD1 or TRBD2 (5 bases each). The CDR3 covers 13 residues. The germline V gene encodes CDR1 SGHTA and CDR2 FQGNSA. V lost 4 bases to trimming and J lost 7 bases, with 11 bases between them. The CDR3 spells CASSSGARNEQFF. CDR3 nucleotides: TGTGCCAGCAGCTCCGGGGCTAGGAATGAGCAGTTCTTC.

This clonotype turned up a few times. In nucleotides, the CDR3 is TGCAGTGCTAGATCCCCAGGACTAGCGGGAGTTTACGAGCAGTACTTC. This gives the protein CSARSPGLAGVYEQYF. This rearrangement joins TRBV20-1 to TRBJ2-7; 13 bases fit TRBD2. From germline, CDR1 is DFQATT and CDR2 SNEGSKA (reference sequence). The ends lost 2 bases at V and 4 bases at J; junction bases unmatched: 8. The CDR3 is 16 residues long.

This clonotype turned up a few times. This chain uses TRBV20-1 with TRBJ2-7; D remains ambiguous. The CDR3 contains 11 residues. Germline loops: CDR1 DFQATT, CDR2 SNEGSKA (reference sequence). The V end lost 8 bases, the J end lost 4 bases, and 12 bases lay between the germline ends. Written as DNA, the CDR3 is TGCAGTTCAAAACTTGAATACGAGCAGTACTTC. Its protein product is CSSKLEYEQYF.

The chain couples TRBV7-2 to TRBJ2-1, with D hard to call. The germline V gene encodes CDR1 SGHTA and CDR2 FQGNSA. V lost 2 bases to trimming and J lost 9 bases, with 14 bases between them. CDR3 size: 14 residues. The DNA of the CDR3 is TGTGCCAGCAGCTTAAGGTCCTATAGGGCTGAGCAGTTCTTC. The encoded protein is CASSLRSYRAEQFF.

This clonotype was seen a few times. This chain joins TRBV9 and TRBJ2-1; D perhaps matches TRBD1 (5 bases). Trimming took off 2 bases at V and 5 bases at J, with 11 bases between the two ends. The CDR3 totals 14 residues. Per the germline V gene, CDR1 is SGDLS and CDR2 is YYNGEE. DNA for the CDR3: TGTGCCAGCAGCGTTCAGGGCCCCGACAATGAGCAGTTCTTC. Its translation: CASSVQGPDNEQFF.

This clonotype was seen more than once but under ten times. The V gene is TRBV5-4, the J gene TRBJ2-7; tentatively, D is TRBD1 (6 bases). Germline CDR1 and CDR2: SGHNT and YYREEE (reference sequence). V was pared by 2 bases and J by 5 bases, with 17 bases between. The CDR3 totals 15 residues. The CDR3 loop is CASSLVGTGHHEQYF. Here the CDR3 DNA reads TGTGCCAGCAGCTTAGTGGGAACAGGGCATCACGAGCAGTACTTC. The whole variable domain, filled in from reference TRBV5-4 and TRBJ2-7, reads ETGVTQSPTHLIKTRGQQVTLRCSSQSGHNTVSWYQQALGQGPQFIFQYYREEENGRGNFPPRFSGLQFPNYSSELNVNALELDDSALYLCASSLVGTGHHEQYFGPGTRLTVT.

This clonotype was counted between two and nine times. V gene TRBV7-8 combines with J gene TRBJ1-2; the match to TRBD1 covers 9 bases. The germline V gene encodes CDR1 SGHVS and CDR2 FQNEAQ. J lost 4 bases, V lost 3 bases, and 6 bases had no gene match. CDR3 length: 15 amino acids. The CDR3 bases are TGTGCCAGCAGCTTCTCCGGGACAGGGACCTATGGCTACACCTTC. Amino acids: CASSFSGTGTYGYTF.

This clonotype was counted many times. The J gene is TRBJ1-4, the V gene TRBV28; 9 bases fit TRBD1. The V segment lost 6 bases and the J segment 7 bases; nucleotides outside the gene matches: 9. The germline V gene encodes CDR1 MDHEN and CDR2 SYDVKM. The CDR3 runs to 15 residues. The CDR3 loop reads CASSLPGQGSEKLFF. The DNA for the CDR3 is TGTGCCAGCAGCCTCCCCGGACAGGGGTCTGAAAAACTGTTTTTT. Using reference TRBV28 and TRBJ1-4 for the parts outside the CDR3, the full variable domain is DVKVTQSSRYLVKRTGEKVFLECVQDMDHENMFWYRQDPGLGLRLIYFSYDVKMKEKGDIPEGYSVSREKKERFSLILESASTNQTSMYLCASSLPGQGSEKLFFGSGTQLSVL.

Points on this clonotype: Possible read error: a much larger clone is one base away. The chain is built from TRBV11-2 and TRBJ1-1; D gene uncertain. V gave up 0 bases and J gave up 6 bases, with 17 bases separating them. This CDR3 has 16 amino acids. Germline V lookup: CDR1 SGHAT, CDR2 FQNNGV. The CDR3 spells CASSLEIGQLGPEAFF. In DNA, the CDR3 is TGTGCCAGCAGCTTAGAGATAGGGCAGTTGGGCCCTGAAGCTTTCTTT.

The chain employs TRBV7-2 and TRBJ2-1; a weak D match, TRBD1 (6 bases). Per germline, CDR1 SGHTA and CDR2 FQGNSA. This CDR3 has 15 residues. V lost 5 bases to trimming and J lost 4 bases, with 15 bases between them. CDR3 nucleotides: TGTGCCAGCAGCCATGGAGACAGGAGATACAATGAGCAGTTCTTC. Its translation: CASSHGDRRYNEQFF. The full variable domain, rest sourced from reference TRBV7-2 and TRBJ2-1, is GAGVSQSPSNKVTEKGKDVELRCDPISGHTALYWYRQSLGQGLEFLIYFQGNSAPDKSGLPSDRFSAERTGGSVSTLTIQRTQQEDSAVYLCASSHGDRRYNEQFFGPGTRLTVL.

This clonotype was counted at least ten times. V usage is TRBV6-5 and J usage is TRBJ1-1; D is unresolved. CDR3 length: 14 residues. The germline gives CDR1 MNHEY, CDR2 SVGAGI. V gave up 2 bases and J gave up 0 bases, with 7 bases separating them. The CDR3 DNA sequence: TGTGCCAGCAGTTACCGGACGGTGAACACTGAAGCTTTCTTT. It codes for CASSYRTVNTEAFF.

The chain's CDR3 is CASSGPDKNIQYF. The CDR3 nucleotides are TGTGCCAGCAGCGGTCCGGACAAAAACATTCAGTACTTC. The chain recombines TRBV9 with TRBJ2-4; no clear D gene. Germline CDR1 reads SGDLS; CDR2 reads YYNGEE. Between the trimmed V and J ends, which lost 3 bases and 3 bases, there was a span of 7 bases. This CDR3 has 13 residues.

In this sample, this clonotype turned up once. The chain combines TRBV7-9 with TRBJ2-3; tentatively, D is TRBD1 or TRBD2 (5 bases each). Trimming shortened V by 1 base and J by 13 bases, and 15 bases separated the two germline ends. The CDR3 covers 13 residues. CDR1 is SEHNR, CDR2 FQNEAQ, per germline (reference sequence). In nucleotides, the CDR3 is TGTGCCAGCAGCTTAGAAGGGACCGCCGAGGAGTATTTT. Translation gives CASSLEGTAEEYF.

In the case of this clonotype: A much larger clone is a single base away; this may be a read error. V usage is TRBV5-8 and J usage is TRBJ2-7, with no clear D. The CDR3 spans 12 residues. V was cut by 2 bases and J by 6 bases, with 9 bases left in between. In germline, CDR1 is SGHTS, CDR2 YDEGEE. This CDR3 reads CASSFEEVEQYF. The CDR3 DNA reads TGTGCCAGCAGCTTCGAGGAAGTCGAGCAGTACTTC.

The chain carries TRBV18 and TRBJ1-4; a weak D match, TRBD1 (6 bases). This CDR3 has 14 amino acids. Germline V gene lookup returns CDR1 KGHSH and CDR2 LQKENI. Trimming cost V 1 base and J 5 bases, with 8 bases left between them. CDR3 residues: CASSPRTENEKLFF. DNA of the CDR3: TGTGCCAGCTCACCACGGACAGAAAATGAAAAACTGTTTTTT. Supplemented by reference TRBV18 and TRBJ1-4, the full variable domain reads NAGVMQNPRHLVRRRGQEARLRCSPMKGHSHVYWYRQLPEEGLKFMVYLQKENIIDESGMPKERFSAEFPKEGPSILRIQQVVRGDSAAYFCASSPRTENEKLFFGSGTQLSVL.

J is TRBJ2-3 and V is TRBV5-1, with no clear D. The germline V and J ends were trimmed by 8 bases and 0 bases, with 13 bases remaining between them. CDR1 is SGHRS and CDR2 is YFSETQ in the germline V gene. This CDR3 has 14 amino acids. The CDR3 loop reads CASRPRASTDTQYF. CDR3 DNA sequence: TGCGCCAGTCGACCTAGGGCCAGCACAGATACGCAGTATTTT. The entire variable domain, with the rest obtained from reference TRBV5-1 and TRBJ2-3, is as follows: KAGVTQTPRYLIKTRGQQVTLSCSPISGHRSVSWYQQTPGQGLQFLFEYFSETQRNKGNFPGRFSGRQFSNSRSEMNVSTLELGDSALYLCASRPRASTDTQYFGPGTRLTVL.

This clonotype has a count of ten or more. The chain uses TRBV25-1 and TRBJ2-1, with 10 bases that match TRBD1. V lost 2 bases, J lost 3 bases, and 7 bases stayed unmatched. Germline lookup yields CDR1 MGHDK and CDR2 SYGVNS. The CDR3 consists of 17 residues. The CDR3 protein is CASSEHPGQGFYNEQFF. CDR3 nucleotide sequence: TGTGCCAGCAGTGAACATCCGGGACAGGGGTTCTACAATGAGCAGTTCTTC. Full variable domain (remainder filled in from reference TRBV25-1 and TRBJ2-1): EADIYQTPRYLVIGTGKKITLECSQTMGHDKMYWYQQDPGMELHLIHYSYGVNSTEKGDLSSESTVSRIRTEHFPLTLESARPSHTSQYLCASSEHPGQGFYNEQFFGPGTRLTVL.

The genes are TRBV10-3 and TRBJ2-5; 7 bases align to TRBD2. V lost 3 bases, J lost 5 bases, and 6 bases stayed unmatched. Germline CDR1 reads ENHRY; CDR2 reads SYGVKD. The length of the CDR3 is 14 residues. CDR3 amino acids: CAISDGGSLETQYF. In DNA form, the CDR3 reads TGTGCCATCAGTGATGGCGGGAGCTTGGAGACCCAGTACTTC.

V gene TRBV7-9 combines with J gene TRBJ2-7; 8 bases match TRBD2. The CDR3 consists of 13 residues. Germline CDR1 SEHNR, CDR2 FQNEAQ (reference sequence). Trimming at V came to 5 bases and at J to 3 bases, leaving 3 bases not matched to a gene. CDR3 DNA sequence: TGTGCCAGCAGCAACGGGGGGGGCTACGAGCAGTACTTC. It codes for CASSNGGGYEQYF.

This clonotype has a count of ten or more. The chain is built from TRBV5-1 and TRBJ2-1; 7 bases fit TRBD2. The trim removed 3 bases at V and 9 bases at J, leaving 12 bases unmatched. Germline-derived CDR1 and CDR2 are SGHRS and YFSETQ. The CDR3 has 15 residues. The CDR3, as DNA: TGCGCCAGCAGCTCGTCTGGCGGGGGTTTAAGTGAGCAGTTCTTC. Translated: CASSSSGGGLSEQFF.

In DNA form, the CDR3 reads TGTGCCAGCAGCCCAGGGGGCAATAATGAAAAACTGTTTTTT. This sequence encodes CASSPGGNNEKLFF. The rearrangement joins TRBV12-3 or TRBV12-4 to TRBJ1-4; 8 bases line up with TRBD1. The CDR3 has 14 amino acids. With 6 bases clipped from V and 4 bases from J, the junction kept 4 bases outside the gene matches.

This clonotype has more than one count but fewer than ten. The chain recombines TRBV29-1 with TRBJ2-3, with a weak D call TRBD1 (7 bases). The CDR3 runs 14 residues. Trimming took 6 bases from V and 2 from J, leaving 15 bases between them. Per the germline V gene, CDR1 is SQVTM and CDR2 is ANQGSEA. The CDR3: CSVARGTDTDTQYF. CDR3 DNA sequence: TGCAGCGTCGCACGCGGGACAGACACAGATACGCAGTATTTT.

The V call is TRBV5-1, the J call TRBJ2-1; D remains ambiguous. V lost 4 bases, J lost 9 bases, and 17 bases lay in between. The CDR3 runs to 14 residues. CDR1 is SGHRS, CDR2 YFSETQ, per germline. The CDR3 DNA reads as TGCGCCAGCAGCCGGACCCCCACCGTTGGTGAGCAGTTCTTC. Translating it yields CASSRTPTVGEQFF.

The chain is built from TRBV3-1 and TRBJ1-5; D ambiguous. CDR1 LGHDT and CDR2 YNNKEL come from the germline V gene (reference sequence). V was shortened by 1 base and J by 6 bases, with 7 bases between the two germline ends. The length of the CDR3 is 13 residues. The CDR3 nucleotides read TGTGCCAGCAGCCAAGTGAATGGTCAGCCCCAGCATTTT. Amino acids: CASSQVNGQPQHF.

In this sample, this clonotype turned up a few times. This chain uses TRBV29-1 with TRBJ1-1, with D perhaps TRBD1 (5 bases). The length of the CDR3 is 11 residues. From germline, CDR1 is SQVTM and CDR2 ANQGSEA. V was pared by 7 bases and J by 5 bases, with 11 bases between. The CDR3: CSAMGGTEAFF. CDR3 DNA: TGCAGCGCCATGGGGGGGACTGAAGCTTTCTTT.

This clonotype was seen at least ten times. The gene calls are TRBV11-2 and TRBJ2-1; no firm D call. Germline values: CDR1 SGHAT, CDR2 FQNNGV. V lost 5 bases to trimming and J lost 4 bases, with 18 bases between them. The CDR3 totals 16 residues. Here the CDR3 reads CASSPLSGVGYNEQFF. CDR3 bases: TGTGCCAGCAGCCCCCTCAGTGGAGTCGGTTACAATGAGCAGTTCTTC.

In its sample, this clonotype was seen a few times. The rearrangement links TRBV20-1 to TRBJ2-2; TRBD1 matches 9 bases. The CDR3 is made up of 16 amino acids. The germline V gene has CDR1 DFQATT and CDR2 SNEGSKA (reference sequence). V was pared by 5 bases and J by 2 bases, with 9 bases of the junction left unmatched. CDR3 region: CSALGQGETNTGELFF. As DNA, the CDR3 is TGCAGTGCTCTGGGACAGGGAGAGACTAACACCGGGGAGCTGTTTTTT.

V usage is TRBV15 and J usage is TRBJ2-1; 8 bases agree with TRBD2. Unmatched junction bases numbered 5, after V lost 4 bases and J lost 9 bases. CDR3 size: 13 residues. Germline CDR1 is LNHNV and CDR2 is YYDKDF (reference sequence). The CDR3 is CATSKGLVGEQFF. CDR3 sequence (DNA): TGTGCCACCAGCAAGGGACTAGTCGGTGAGCAGTTCTTC.

The chain recombines TRBV6-1 with TRBJ2-4; the D is unclear. Germline CDR1 MNHNS, CDR2 SASEGT. Trimming cost V 2 bases and J 8 bases, with 4 bases left between them. There are 11 residues in the CDR3. CDR3 in DNA: TGTGCCAGCAGTGAAAGCTACATTCAGTACTTC. This encodes CASSESYIQYF.

This chain joins TRBV12-3 or TRBV12-4 and TRBJ1-5; D is unclear. V was pared by 6 bases and J by 6 bases, with 12 bases between. This CDR3 spans 13 amino acids. CDR3 loop: CASRSGRVQPQHF. The CDR3 nucleotides read TGTGCCAGCAGAAGTGGTAGGGTTCAGCCCCAGCATTTT.